These T cell receptor beta chains were read from a single sample in a study of PD-1 blockade in classical Hodgkin lymphoma. Method: immunoSEQ multiplex PCR; TCRdb's copy keeps in-frame clones and lacks some. The sample consists of tens of thousands of clones, approximately 78% of them appearing once. The source was peripheral blood mononuclear cells (PBMCs), collected before the fourth cycle of nivolumab. Receptors were obtained from a human donor with classical Hodgkin lymphoma. The CDR3 runs from the conserved cysteine through the conserved F or W. Fields, in order: J gene, D gene, clone size, V gene, CDR3 protein, CDR3 DNA. D genes are given only for firm matches. The size entry is marked missing in some rows and otherwise reads once, few, many or a size class.

J gene: TRBJ1-2
D gene: TRBD1
clone size: NA
V gene: TRBV6-6
CDR3 protein: CASSYGTGNYGYTF
CDR3 DNA: TGTGCCAGCAGTTACGGGACAGGGAACTATGGCTACACCTTC

J gene: TRBJ1-3
D gene: NA
clone size: NA
V gene: TRBV9
CDR3 protein: CASSVSPGTQADTIYF
CDR3 DNA: TGTGCCAGCAGCGTTAGCCCGGGAACTCAGGCGGACACCATATATTTT

J gene: TRBJ2-7
D gene: TRBD1
clone size: NA
V gene: TRBV18
CDR3 protein: CASSILGTGGNEQYF
CDR3 DNA: TGTGCCAGCTCCATACTCGGGACAGGGGGCAACGAGCAGTACTTC

J gene: TRBJ2-7
D gene: NA
clone size: NA
V gene: TRBV9
CDR3 protein: CASSVGTHPYEQYF
CDR3 DNA: TGTGCCAGCAGCGTCGGGACTCATCCCTACGAGCAGTACTTC

J gene: TRBJ2-5
D gene: NA
clone size: NA
V gene: TRBV19
CDR3 protein: CASSWTAKETQYF
CDR3 DNA: TGTGCCAGTAGTTGGACAGCAAAAGAGACCCAGTACTTC

J gene: TRBJ2-2
D gene: TRBD2
clone size: once
V gene: TRBV19
CDR3 protein: CATQRGNTGELFF
CDR3 DNA: TGTGCCACCCAGCGGGGGAACACCGGGGAGCTGTTTTTT

J gene: TRBJ2-7
D gene: NA
clone size: NA
V gene: TRBV7-2
CDR3 protein: CASSLGVEQYF
CDR3 DNA: TGTGCCAGCAGCTTAGGAGTCGAGCAGTACTTC

J gene: TRBJ2-3
D gene: NA
clone size: NA
V gene: TRBV7-9
CDR3 protein: CASSSRLVFGTDTQYF
CDR3 DNA: TGTGCCAGCAGCTCCCGACTAGTATTTGGCACAGATACGCAGTATTTT

J gene: TRBJ1-3
D gene: TRBD1
clone size: NA
V gene: TRBV5-1
CDR3 protein: CASGPTGGSGNTIYF
CDR3 DNA: TGCGCCAGCGGACCGACAGGGGGCTCCGGAAACACCATATATTTT

J gene: TRBJ1-5
D gene: NA
clone size: NA
V gene: TRBV19
CDR3 protein: CASSRDRNQPQHF
CDR3 DNA: TGTGCCAGTAGCCGGGACCGAAATCAGCCCCAGCATTTT

J gene: TRBJ1-3
D gene: NA
clone size: once
V gene: TRBV9
CDR3 protein: CASSVSGTGNTIYF
CDR3 DNA: TGTGCCAGCAGCGTTAGTGGGACAGGAAACACCATATATTTT

J gene: TRBJ1-3
D gene: NA
clone size: NA
V gene: TRBV30
CDR3 protein: CAWSRGSGNTIYF
CDR3 DNA: TGTGCCTGGAGTAGGGGATCTGGAAACACCATATATTTT

J gene: TRBJ1-1
D gene: NA
clone size: few
V gene: TRBV19
CDR3 protein: CASSPPPGSAYTEAFF
CDR3 DNA: TGTGCCAGTAGTCCCCCCCCGGGCTCGGCTTACACTGAAGCTTTCTTT

J gene: TRBJ1-2
D gene: NA
clone size: few
V gene: TRBV9
CDR3 protein: CASSVASGYGYTF
CDR3 DNA: TGTGCCAGCAGCGTAGCTTCTGGGTACGGCTACACCTTC

J gene: TRBJ2-7
D gene: NA
clone size: NA
V gene: TRBV27
CDR3 protein: CASSFYPRAYEQYF
CDR3 DNA: TGTGCCAGCAGTTTCTACCCTAGAGCCTACGAGCAGTACTTC

J gene: TRBJ2-1
D gene: TRBD2
clone size: once
V gene: TRBV18
CDR3 protein: CASSPGGGLNNEQFF
CDR3 DNA: TGTGCCAGCTCACCGGGCGGGGGTCTTAACAATGAGCAGTTCTTC

J gene: TRBJ2-2
D gene: NA
clone size: NA
V gene: TRBV10-2
CDR3 protein: CASSEGSNTGELFF
CDR3 DNA: TGCGCCAGCAGTGAGGGATCGAACACCGGGGAGCTGTTTTTT

J gene: TRBJ1-5
D gene: NA
clone size: NA
V gene: TRBV4-2
CDR3 protein: CASSQDAGQPQHF
CDR3 DNA: TGTGCCAGCAGCCAAGATGCAGGTCAGCCCCAGCATTTT

J gene: TRBJ2-3
D gene: TRBD1
clone size: once
V gene: TRBV7-9
CDR3 protein: CASSLAGTGGTDTQYF
CDR3 DNA: TGTGCCAGCAGCTTAGCTGGGACAGGGGGCACAGATACGCAGTATTTT

J gene: TRBJ1-1
D gene: TRBD1
clone size: NA
V gene: TRBV7-3
CDR3 protein: CASSLQGGTEAFF
CDR3 DNA: TGTGCCAGCAGCTTACAGGGGGGCACTGAAGCTTTCTTT

J gene: TRBJ2-5
D gene: NA
clone size: once
V gene: TRBV5-1
CDR3 protein: CASSLVAGAQETQYF
CDR3 DNA: TGCGCCAGCAGCTTGGTTGCGGGGGCACAAGAGACCCAGTACTTC

J gene: TRBJ1-5
D gene: TRBD1
clone size: NA
V gene: TRBV11-2
CDR3 protein: CASAPLGTGANQPQHF
CDR3 DNA: TGTGCCAGCGCTCCTCTAGGGACAGGGGCCAATCAGCCCCAGCATTTT

J gene: TRBJ1-1
D gene: NA
clone size: NA
V gene: TRBV27
CDR3 protein: CASSLGRSTEAFF
CDR3 DNA: TGTGCCAGCAGTTTAGGTAGGTCCACTGAAGCTTTCTTT

J gene: TRBJ1-6
D gene: TRBD1
clone size: NA
V gene: TRBV6-6
CDR3 protein: CASRRDRGLDSPLHF
CDR3 DNA: TGTGCCAGCAGACGGGACAGGGGGCTTGATTCACCCCTCCACTTT

J gene: TRBJ2-3
D gene: TRBD1
clone size: NA
V gene: TRBV6-6
CDR3 protein: CASSLQGQSTDTQYF
CDR3 DNA: TGTGCCAGCAGTCTACAGGGGCAAAGCACAGATACGCAGTATTTT

J gene: TRBJ2-7
D gene: NA
clone size: NA
V gene: TRBV5-1
CDR3 protein: CASSFLGAYEQYF
CDR3 DNA: TGCGCCAGCAGCTTTCTAGGGGCCTACGAGCAGTACTTC

J gene: TRBJ2-1
D gene: NA
clone size: NA
V gene: TRBV19
CDR3 protein: CASSQGLLNNEQFF
CDR3 DNA: TGTGCCAGTAGCCAGGGCCTTCTTAACAATGAGCAGTTCTTC

J gene: TRBJ2-3
D gene: TRBD2
clone size: NA
V gene: TRBV7-2
CDR3 protein: CASSLRLAGGLTDTQYF
CDR3 DNA: TGTGCCAGCAGCTTAAGACTAGCGGGGGGGCTCACAGATACGCAGTATTTT

J gene: TRBJ2-5
D gene: TRBD1
clone size: NA
V gene: TRBV5-1
CDR3 protein: CASSSMTGTQETQYF
CDR3 DNA: TGCGCCAGCAGCTCTATGACAGGGACCCAAGAGACCCAGTACTTC

J gene: TRBJ1-1
D gene: NA
clone size: NA
V gene: TRBV18
CDR3 protein: CASSPPRGSVTEAFF
CDR3 DNA: TGTGCCAGCTCACCGCCCCGGGGGTCGGTCACTGAAGCTTTCTTT

J gene: TRBJ2-5
D gene: TRBD2
clone size: NA
V gene: TRBV2
CDR3 protein: CASGDYPLQETQYF
CDR3 DNA: TGTGCCAGCGGGGACTACCCCCTTCAAGAGACCCAGTACTTC

J gene: TRBJ2-1
D gene: TRBD2
clone size: NA
V gene: TRBV5-4
CDR3 protein: CASSGGTSRYEQFF
CDR3 DNA: TGTGCCAGCAGCGGAGGGACTAGCAGGTATGAGCAGTTCTTC

J gene: TRBJ2-5
D gene: NA
clone size: NA
V gene: TRBV4-1
CDR3 protein: CASSQGWGLRQETQYF
CDR3 DNA: TGCGCCAGCAGCCAAGGGTGGGGGTTGCGGCAAGAGACCCAGTACTTC

J gene: TRBJ2-7
D gene: TRBD1
clone size: NA
V gene: TRBV5-6
CDR3 protein: CASRGTGDVFEQYF
CDR3 DNA: TGTGCCAGCAGGGGGACAGGGGATGTCTTCGAGCAGTACTTC

J gene: TRBJ1-2
D gene: TRBD1
clone size: NA
V gene: TRBV5-1
CDR3 protein: CASSLGDRANYGYTF
CDR3 DNA: TGCGCCAGCAGCTTGGGAGACAGGGCCAACTATGGCTACACCTTC

J gene: TRBJ2-2
D gene: NA
clone size: NA
V gene: TRBV7-2
CDR3 protein: CASSQVAFTGELFF
CDR3 DNA: TGTGCCAGCAGCCAGGTGGCTTTCACCGGGGAGCTGTTTTTT

J gene: TRBJ2-2
D gene: TRBD1
clone size: NA
V gene: TRBV6-4
CDR3 protein: CASSDRARGTGELFF
CDR3 DNA: TGTGCCAGCAGTGACCGGGCCAGGGGGACCGGGGAGCTGTTTTTT

J gene: TRBJ2-6
D gene: TRBD1
clone size: NA
V gene: TRBV18
CDR3 protein: CASSPRTGTGANVLTF
CDR3 DNA: TGTGCCAGCTCACCACGGACAGGGACTGGGGCCAACGTCCTGACTTTC

J gene: TRBJ1-6
D gene: TRBD1
clone size: medium-sized
V gene: TRBV13
CDR3 protein: CASSLDRGNSPLHF
CDR3 DNA: TGTGCCAGCAGCTTGGACAGGGGGAATTCACCCCTCCACTTT

J gene: TRBJ2-3
D gene: NA
clone size: NA
V gene: TRBV5-1
CDR3 protein: CASSGDSYTDTQYF
CDR3 DNA: TGCGCCAGCAGTGGGGACTCCTACACAGATACGCAGTATTTT

J gene: TRBJ2-1
D gene: TRBD2
clone size: NA
V gene: TRBV5-4
CDR3 protein: CASSGGRKLASYNEQFF
CDR3 DNA: TGTGCCAGCAGCGGGGGGAGAAAACTAGCGAGTTACAATGAGCAGTTCTTC

J gene: TRBJ2-3
D gene: NA
clone size: NA
V gene: TRBV6-1
CDR3 protein: CASSPGGHRTDTQYF
CDR3 DNA: TGTGCCAGCAGCCCCGGTGGACACCGCACAGATACGCAGTATTTT

J gene: TRBJ1-3
D gene: NA
clone size: NA
V gene: TRBV6-5
CDR3 protein: CASQGWFIENTIYF
CDR3 DNA: TGTGCCAGCCAGGGGTGGTTTATAGAAAACACCATATATTTT

J gene: TRBJ1-3
D gene: NA
clone size: once
V gene: TRBV6-6
CDR3 protein: CASRAPGGGNTIYF
CDR3 DNA: TGTGCCAGCAGGGCCCCCGGGGGAGGAAACACCATATATTTT

J gene: TRBJ2-2
D gene: NA
clone size: NA
V gene: TRBV5-1
CDR3 protein: CASGRRGDTGELFF
CDR3 DNA: TGCGCCAGCGGGCGGCGGGGCGACACCGGGGAGCTGTTTTTT

J gene: TRBJ2-2
D gene: NA
clone size: NA
V gene: TRBV11-3
CDR3 protein: CASSFNPNTGELFF
CDR3 DNA: TGTGCCAGCAGCTTCAACCCCAACACCGGGGAGCTGTTTTTT

J gene: TRBJ2-2
D gene: NA
clone size: few
V gene: TRBV7-6
CDR3 protein: CASRGTPNTGELFF
CDR3 DNA: TGTGCCAGCAGAGGGACCCCGAACACCGGGGAGCTGTTTTTT

J gene: TRBJ2-2
D gene: NA
clone size: NA
V gene: TRBV6-6
CDR3 protein: CASSFGLGNTGELFF
CDR3 DNA: TGTGCCAGCAGTTTTGGACTTGGGAACACCGGGGAGCTGTTTTTT

J gene: TRBJ2-3
D gene: TRBD2
clone size: few
V gene: TRBV5-4
CDR3 protein: CASSSGTSRDTQYF
CDR3 DNA: TGTGCCAGCAGCAGCGGGACTAGCAGGGATACGCAGTATTTT